The sequence of this TCR beta chain was determined in a study of cytomegalovirus exposure and HLA in healthy donors. Overall study findings and caveats: Researchers reported in a later analysis that common viral pathogens appeared linked to several top clusters. In vitro assays verified that three CMV-associated chains recognized CMV antigens specifically. By a later analysis, the bulk of CMV-associated TCR beta chains appeared HLA-restricted. Clonal expansion was found to be greater in HLA-associated TCR beta chains than in equally common others in a later analysis.

As to this clone: What it recognizes is unknown.

There are 13 residues in the CDR3. Germline CDR1 is SGHRS and CDR2 is YFSETQ. The trim removed 7 bases at V and 3 bases at J, leaving 5 bases unmatched. A multiplex PCR was run with 60 Vbeta primers and 13 Jbeta primers. TCRdb keeps only in-frame clones here, not all; method: immunoSEQ multiplex PCR. The data show under 150,000 clones, 72% seen once. Sequencing was carried out using PBMCs. The chain links TRBV5-1 to TRBJ2-3; 7 bases are a match to TRBD1. This receptor was identified in a man aged 35-49 years in good health and CMV-seronegative. DNA for the CDR3: TGCGCCAGCTCAGACAGGGTGACAGATACGCAGTATTTT. This sequence encodes CASSDRVTDTQYF.